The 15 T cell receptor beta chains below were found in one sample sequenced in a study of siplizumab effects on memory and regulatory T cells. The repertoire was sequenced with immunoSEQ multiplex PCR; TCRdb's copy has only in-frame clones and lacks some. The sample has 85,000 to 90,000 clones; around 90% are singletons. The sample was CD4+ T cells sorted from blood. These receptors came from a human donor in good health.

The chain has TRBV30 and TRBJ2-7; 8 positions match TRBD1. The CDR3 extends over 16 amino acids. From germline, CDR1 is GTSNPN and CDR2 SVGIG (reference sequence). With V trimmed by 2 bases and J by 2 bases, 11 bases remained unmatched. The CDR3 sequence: CAWSPQGAGRPYEQYF. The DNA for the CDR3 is TGTGCCTGGAGTCCTCAGGGGGCCGGTAGGCCCTACGAGCAGTACTTC.

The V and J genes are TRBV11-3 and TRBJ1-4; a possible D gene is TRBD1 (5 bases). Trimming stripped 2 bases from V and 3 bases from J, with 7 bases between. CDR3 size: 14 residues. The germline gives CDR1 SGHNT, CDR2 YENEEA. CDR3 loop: CASSLQGSNEKLFF. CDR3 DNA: TGTGCCAGCAGCTTACAGGGATCTAATGAAAAACTGTTTTTT.

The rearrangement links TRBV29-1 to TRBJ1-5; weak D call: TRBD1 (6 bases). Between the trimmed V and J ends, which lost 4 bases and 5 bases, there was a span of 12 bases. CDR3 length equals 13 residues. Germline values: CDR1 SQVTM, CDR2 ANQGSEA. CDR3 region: CSVAPRQDQPQHF. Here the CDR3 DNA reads TGCAGCGTTGCCCCCCGACAGGATCAGCCCCAGCATTTT.

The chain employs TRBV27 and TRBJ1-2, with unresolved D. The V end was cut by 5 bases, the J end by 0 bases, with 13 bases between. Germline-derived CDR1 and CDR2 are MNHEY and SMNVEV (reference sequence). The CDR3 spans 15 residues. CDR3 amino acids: CASSPWGLANYGYTF. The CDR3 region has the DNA TGTGCCAGCAGTCCCTGGGGTCTAGCTAACTATGGCTACACCTTC.

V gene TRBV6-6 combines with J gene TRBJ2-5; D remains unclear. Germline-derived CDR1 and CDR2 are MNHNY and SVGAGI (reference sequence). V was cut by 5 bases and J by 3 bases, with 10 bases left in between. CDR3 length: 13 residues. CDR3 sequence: CASSTRREETQYF. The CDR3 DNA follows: TGTGCCAGCAGTACCCGACGGGAAGAGACCCAGTACTTC.

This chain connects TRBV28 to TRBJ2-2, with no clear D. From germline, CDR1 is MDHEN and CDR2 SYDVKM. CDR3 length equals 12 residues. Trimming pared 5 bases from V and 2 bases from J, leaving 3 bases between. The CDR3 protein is CASSPNTGELFF. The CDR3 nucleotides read TGTGCCAGCAGTCCCAACACCGGGGAGCTGTTTTTT. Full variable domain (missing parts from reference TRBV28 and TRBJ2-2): DVKVTQSSRYLVKRTGEKVFLECVQDMDHENMFWYRQDPGLGLRLIYFSYDVKMKEKGDIPEGYSVSREKKERFSLILESASTNQTSMYLCASSPNTGELFFGEGSRLTVL.

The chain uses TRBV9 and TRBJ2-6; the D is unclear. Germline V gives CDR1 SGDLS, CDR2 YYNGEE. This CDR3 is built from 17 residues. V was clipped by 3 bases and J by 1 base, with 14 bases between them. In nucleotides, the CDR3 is TGTGCCAGCAGCGCACCCGTTCGCCGGTCTGGGGCCAACGTCCTGACTTTC. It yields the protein CASSAPVRRSGANVLTF.

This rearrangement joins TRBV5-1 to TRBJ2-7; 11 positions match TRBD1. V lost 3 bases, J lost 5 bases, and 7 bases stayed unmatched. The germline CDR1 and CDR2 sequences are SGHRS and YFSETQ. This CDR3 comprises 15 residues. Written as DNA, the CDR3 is TGCGCCAGCAGCTCAAGGACAGGGGGCGGCCACGAGCAGTACTTC. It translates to CASSSRTGGGHEQYF.

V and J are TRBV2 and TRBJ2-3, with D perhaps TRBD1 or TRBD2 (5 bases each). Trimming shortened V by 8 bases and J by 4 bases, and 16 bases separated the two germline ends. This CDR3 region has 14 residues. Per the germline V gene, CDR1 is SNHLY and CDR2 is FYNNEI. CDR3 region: CASHRDPGADTQYF. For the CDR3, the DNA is TGTGCCAGCCACCGGGACCCCGGGGCAGATACGCAGTATTTT.

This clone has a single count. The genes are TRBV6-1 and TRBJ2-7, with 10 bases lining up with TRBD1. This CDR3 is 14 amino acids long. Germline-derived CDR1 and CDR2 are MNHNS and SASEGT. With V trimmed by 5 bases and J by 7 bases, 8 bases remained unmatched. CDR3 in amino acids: CASSMRQGAGEQYF. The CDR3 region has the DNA TGTGCCAGCAGTATGAGACAGGGGGCTGGTGAGCAGTACTTC.

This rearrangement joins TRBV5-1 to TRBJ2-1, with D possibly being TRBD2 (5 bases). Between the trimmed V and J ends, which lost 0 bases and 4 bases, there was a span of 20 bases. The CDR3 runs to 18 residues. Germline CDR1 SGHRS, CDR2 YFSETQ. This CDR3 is CASSLGLGSREAYNEQFF. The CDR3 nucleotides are TGCGCCAGCAGCTTGGGGTTAGGGAGTAGGGAAGCGTACAATGAGCAGTTCTTC.

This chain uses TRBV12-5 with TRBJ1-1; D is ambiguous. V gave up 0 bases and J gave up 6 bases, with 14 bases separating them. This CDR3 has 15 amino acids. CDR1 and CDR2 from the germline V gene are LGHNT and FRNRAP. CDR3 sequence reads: CASGLVFGVLAEAFF. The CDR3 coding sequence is TGTGCTAGTGGTTTGGTATTTGGGGTTCTAGCTGAAGCTTTCTTT. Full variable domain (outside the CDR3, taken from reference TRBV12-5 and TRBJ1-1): DARVTQTPRHKVTEMGQEVTMRCQPILGHNTVFWYRQTMMQGLELLAYFRNRAPLDDSGMPKDRFSAEMPDATLATLKIQPSEPRDSAVYFCASGLVFGVLAEAFFGQGTRLTVV.

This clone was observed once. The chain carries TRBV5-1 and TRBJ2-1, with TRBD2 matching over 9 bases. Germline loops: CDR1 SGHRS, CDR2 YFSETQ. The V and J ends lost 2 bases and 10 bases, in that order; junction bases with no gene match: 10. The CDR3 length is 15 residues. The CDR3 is CASSLVAGAGTEQFF. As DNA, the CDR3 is TGCGCCAGCAGCTTAGTAGCGGGAGCGGGGACAGAGCAGTTCTTC.

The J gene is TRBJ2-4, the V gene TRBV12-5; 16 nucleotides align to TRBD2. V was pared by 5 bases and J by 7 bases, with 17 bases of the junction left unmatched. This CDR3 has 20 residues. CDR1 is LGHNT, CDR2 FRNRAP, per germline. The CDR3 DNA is TGTGCTAGTGGTCCTCCGAAGGGCGGGACTAGCGGGAGGGTAAGTAACATTCAGTACTTC. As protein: CASGPPKGGTSGRVSNIQYF.

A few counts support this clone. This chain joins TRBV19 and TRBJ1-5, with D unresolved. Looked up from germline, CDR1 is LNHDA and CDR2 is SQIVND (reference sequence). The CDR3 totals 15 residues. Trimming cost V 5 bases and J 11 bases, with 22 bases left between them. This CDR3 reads CASSPSGSGPRAQHF. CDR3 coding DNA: TGTGCCAGTAGTCCTTCTGGATCGGGTCCGCGGGCCCAGCATTTT.